The 28 T cell receptor beta chains reported below all come from one sample, sequenced in a study of vaccination and CD4 T cells after COVID-19. These receptors' antigens are unknown. Sequenced with the Oncomine TCR Beta short-read assay was DNA taken from cultured CD4+ T cells. A single record per CDR3 protein comes from TCRdb applying MiXCR to the PCR reads. The sample carries around 21,000 distinct CDR3 sequences, roughly half recorded once. Stated treatment: roughly ten-day PBMC culture with coronavirus spike peptide pools or control peptides (ViraFEST assay). Sequenced sample: CD4+ T cells from blood, cultured in vitro. Receptor source: a human donor who had recovered from COVID-19.

The chain uses TRBV5-8 and TRBJ1-2; no clear D gene. The CDR3 has 12 residues. The V gene's germline CDR1 is SGHTS and CDR2 YDEGEE. V lost 3 bases, J lost 4 bases, and 7 bases lay in between. CDR3 sequence (DNA): TGTGCCAGCAGCTCCAGAGGCTATGGCTACACCTTC. Translating it yields CASSSRGYGYTF.

This rearrangement joins TRBV6-5 to TRBJ2-7; unclear D gene. This CDR3 region has 14 residues. Germline V CDR1 and CDR2: MNHEY, SVGAGI. Trimming removed 0 bases at V and 6 bases at J, with 12 bases between. CDR3 residues: CASSYSGSGSEQYF. The CDR3 bases are TGTGCCAGCAGTTACTCCGGCAGTGGCAGCGAGCAGTACTTC.

The rearrangement uses TRBV20-1 and TRBJ2-6; perhaps TRBD1 as D (5 bases). The CDR3 runs to 17 residues. V was clipped by 3 bases and J by 2 bases, with 17 bases between them. CDR1 and CDR2 (germline): DFQATT, SNEGSKA (reference sequence). This CDR3 reads CSARPFRGSTGANVLTF. CDR3 in DNA: TGCAGTGCTAGGCCGTTTAGGGGCAGTACTGGGGCCAACGTCCTGACTTTC.

The chain recombines TRBV7-2 with TRBJ1-2, with a weak D call TRBD1 (6 bases). V lost 5 bases, J lost 1 base, and 11 bases lay in between. This CDR3 comprises 14 residues. CDR1 and CDR2 from the germline V gene are SGHTA and FQGNSA. CDR3 coding DNA: TGTGCCAGCAGCGCACAGGGAATTAACTATGGCTACACCTTC. It specifies CASSAQGINYGYTF.

This clonotype was counted between two and nine times. V is TRBV15 and J is TRBJ2-2; a weak D match, TRBD1 (5 bases). The V and J ends lost 4 bases and 1 base respectively, with 7 bases between them. The CDR3 extends over 14 amino acids. Per germline, CDR1 LNHNV and CDR2 YYDKDF (reference sequence). The CDR3 loop is CATSTQGNTGELFF. In nucleotides, the CDR3 is TGTGCCACCAGCACCCAGGGGAACACCGGGGAGCTGTTTTTT.

CDR3 in amino acids: CASSRGVTGELFF. The CDR3, as DNA: TGTGCCAGCAGCCGAGGGGTTACCGGGGAGCTGTTTTTT. The chain couples TRBV7-2 to TRBJ2-2, with D possibly called TRBD1 or TRBD2 (5 bases each). V lost 5 bases and J lost 5, with 9 bases in between. Germline CDR1 is SGHTA and CDR2 is FQGNSA. This CDR3 spans 13 amino acids.

This clonotype was seen a handful of times. The V and J genes are TRBV7-7 and TRBJ2-2; D is perhaps TRBD2 (5 bases). Trimming took off 4 bases at V and 6 bases at J, with 12 bases between the two ends. Germline V gene data show CDR1 as SSHAT and CDR2 as FNYEAQ (reference sequence). The CDR3 totals 14 residues. The CDR3 is CASSYHWGAGELFF. The CDR3, as DNA: TGTGCCAGCAGCTATCATTGGGGAGCCGGGGAGCTGTTTTTT.

V and J are TRBV6-5 and TRBJ1-6; D is unclear. This CDR3 contains 13 residues. Trimming took off 0 bases at V and 7 bases at J, with 4 bases between the two ends. The germline V gene encodes CDR1 MNHEY and CDR2 SVGAGI. The DNA of the CDR3 is TGTGCCAGCAGTTACTCGGGGAATTCACCCCTCCACTTT. Its protein is CASSYSGNSPLHF.

The chain recombines TRBV24-1 with TRBJ2-7; 7 bases align to TRBD1. In germline, CDR1 is KGHDR, CDR2 SFDVKD. With V trimmed by 4 bases and J by 5 bases, 13 bases remained unmatched. The CDR3 spans 16 residues. The CDR3 region is CATSDKTGKGIDEQYF. The CDR3 DNA follows: TGTGCCACCAGTGACAAGACAGGGAAAGGTATCGACGAGCAGTACTTC.

This clonotype was counted between two and nine times. The chain joins TRBV2 to TRBJ1-5; D call uncertain. Germline loops: CDR1 SNHLY, CDR2 FYNNEI. The CDR3 has 13 residues. Trimming removed 0 bases from V and 9 bases from J, with 9 bases in between. The CDR3 nucleotides read TGTGCCAGCAGTGAAGCGCTTAAAGTGCCCCAGCATTTT. Its protein product is CASSEALKVPQHF.

The chain combines TRBV11-2 with TRBJ1-6, with TRBD1 matching 7 bases. V dropped 4 bases and J dropped 10; count of bases not matched to a gene: 10. This CDR3 comprises 15 residues. Germline V gives CDR1 SGHAT, CDR2 FQNNGV. CDR3 loop: CASSSLQGKGSPLHF. The CDR3 DNA sequence: TGTGCCAGCAGCTCCCTACAGGGGAAAGGATCACCCCTCCACTTT.

J is TRBJ2-7 and V is TRBV27, with D possibly matching TRBD1 (5 bases). Trimming removed 6 bases from V and 2 bases from J, with 17 bases in between. The CDR3 has 15 amino acids. Germline values: CDR1 MNHEY, CDR2 SMNVEV (reference sequence). The CDR3 here is CASRLLQGATYEQYF. The CDR3 coding sequence is TGTGCCAGCAGACTTCTTCAGGGTGCCACCTACGAGCAGTACTTC.

Points on this clonotype: The junction shows a germline mismatch at one end, possibly a read error. V and J are TRBV20-1 and TRBJ1-1, with no clear D. CDR1 and CDR2 (germline): DFQATT, SNEGSKA (reference sequence). This CDR3 comprises 12 residues. The CDR3 protein is CSANVQNTETFF. The CDR3, as DNA: TGCAGTGCTAACGTACAGAACACTGAAACTTTCTTT.

The J gene is TRBJ2-7, the V gene TRBV18; 7 bases are shared with TRBD1. This CDR3 is built from 14 residues. Germline CDR1 and CDR2: KGHSH and LQKENI. V trimming: 5 bases; J trimming: 1 base; junction bases outside the gene matches: 5. The DNA for the CDR3 is TGTGCCAGCTCAGAGGGGACAGCTTCCTACGAGCAGTACTTC. Its protein product is CASSEGTASYEQYF.

The table lists this clonotype with a few counts. This sequence joins TRBV6-1 and TRBJ1-1; 9 bases are shared with TRBD1. The CDR3 loop spans 18 amino acids. Losses at the gene ends were 6 bases for V and 4 bases for J; bases not matched to a gene: 18. Germline V gene sequence: CDR1 MNHNS, CDR2 SASEGT. DNA for the CDR3: TGTGCCAGCAGCCAAGCTGCCGGGACAGGGAAAGGGGGCACTGAAGCTTTCTTT. Its translation is CASSQAAGTGKGGTEAFF.

This clonotype was seen more than once but under ten times. This chain links TRBV20-1 with TRBJ2-2; 9 bases match TRBD2. Germline loops: CDR1 DFQATT, CDR2 SNEGSKA (reference sequence). The ends lost 6 bases at V and 4 bases at J; junction bases unmatched: 6. This CDR3 has 14 amino acids. CDR3 coding DNA: TGCAGTGCCCGACTAGCGGCTGGCACCGGGGAGCTGTTTTTT. Amino acids: CSARLAAGTGELFF.

This chain uses TRBV7-9 with TRBJ1-1; a weak D match, TRBD1 (5 bases). Trimming shortened V by 5 bases and J by 5 bases, and 12 bases separated the two germline ends. From germline, CDR1 is SEHNR and CDR2 FQNEAQ (reference sequence). The CDR3 length is 13 residues. The CDR3 nucleotides read TGTGCCAGCAGCGAGGCCCAGGGAACTGAAGCTTTCTTT. This codes for CASSEAQGTEAFF.

This clonotype is a singleton in its sample. This chain connects TRBV5-1 to TRBJ1-2; 10 nucleotides align to TRBD1. The CDR3 has 15 amino acids. Trimming at V came to 0 bases and at J to 4 bases, leaving 3 bases not matched to a gene. Germline assignment: CDR1 SGHRS and CDR2 YFSETQ. CDR3 nucleotides: TGCGCCAGCAGCTTGGGGGACAGGGGCGGCTATGGCTACACCTTC. Its translation is CASSLGDRGGYGYTF.

The rearrangement joins TRBV12-3 or TRBV12-4 to TRBJ1-2; TRBD1 matches at 12 bases. The junction had 14 bases not matched to a gene; V was cut back by 5 bases and J by 7 bases. The CDR3 length is 17 residues. The CDR3 loop reads CASSLRGQGAVRGGYTF. CDR3 DNA: TGTGCCAGCAGTCTTAGGGGACAGGGGGCCGTTCGGGGTGGCTACACCTTC.

This clonotype was seen a handful of times. This chain links TRBV27 with TRBJ2-7; TRBD2 aligns across 13 bases. Germline V gene lookup returns CDR1 MNHEY and CDR2 SMNVEV (reference sequence). This CDR3 has 15 amino acids. V lost 5 bases, J lost 2 bases, and 3 bases stayed unmatched. The CDR3 DNA is TGTGCCAGCAGTGGGGGACTAGCGGGAACCTACGAGCAGTACTTC. This sequence encodes CASSGGLAGTYEQYF.

The V gene is TRBV24-1, the J gene TRBJ2-3; 7 nucleotides agree with TRBD1. Germline V lookup: CDR1 KGHDR, CDR2 SFDVKD. The CDR3 totals 15 residues. The V and J ends lost 7 bases and 0 bases, in that order; junction bases with no gene match: 6. CDR3 sequence (DNA): TGTGCCACCAGCAGACAGGGACCTAGCACAGATACGCAGTATTTT. Amino acids: CATSRQGPSTDTQYF.

The V gene is TRBV6-1, the J gene TRBJ1-1; 9 bases line up with TRBD1. CDR3 length: 14 amino acids. The germline V gene encodes CDR1 MNHNS and CDR2 SASEGT. The junction had 8 bases not matched to a gene; V was cut back by 7 bases and J by 5 bases. The CDR3 protein is CASTSDRGTTEAFF. For the CDR3, the DNA is TGTGCCAGCACTTCCGACAGGGGGACGACTGAAGCTTTCTTT.

There are a few counts of this clonotype. The chain joins TRBV28 to TRBJ2-5; TRBD1 aligns across 7 bases. In germline, CDR1 is MDHEN, CDR2 SYDVKM. V shed 5 bases, J shed 1 base, and the junction held 4 bases outside the gene matches. This CDR3 is built from 14 residues. DNA of the CDR3: TGTGCCAGCAGTCGGACAGGACTCCAAGAGACCCAGTACTTC. Its translation: CASSRTGLQETQYF.

The CDR3 DNA reads TGCGCCAGCACTTTAGGTTACAGGGACTATGGCTACACCTTC. Translation gives CASTLGYRDYGYTF. This chain joins TRBV5-1 and TRBJ1-2; TRBD1 is a possible D gene (6 bases). V was trimmed by 6 bases and J by 3 bases, leaving 15 bases between them. CDR3 length: 14 amino acids. The germline V gene encodes CDR1 SGHRS and CDR2 YFSETQ.

The chain combines TRBV11-3 with TRBJ2-1, with D unresolved. Trimming removed 5 bases from V and 0 bases from J, with 11 bases in between. Per germline, CDR1 SGHNT and CDR2 YENEEA. The CDR3 loop spans 15 amino acids. CDR3 coding DNA: TGTGCCAGCAGCCTAGGATCAAGCTCCTACAATGAGCAGTTCTTC. This translates into CASSLGSSSYNEQFF.

The chain joins TRBV11-3 to TRBJ2-1; 8 bases line up with TRBD2. V was pared by 1 base and J by 2 bases, with 4 bases of the junction left unmatched. Germline V gives CDR1 SGHNT, CDR2 YENEEA. The CDR3 is made up of 16 amino acids. DNA of the CDR3: TGTGCCAGCAGCTTAGGAGCAGCGGGGGCCTACAATGAGCAGTTCTTC. Translation: CASSLGAAGAYNEQFF.

The rearrangement links TRBV2 to TRBJ2-7; perhaps D is TRBD1 or TRBD2 (5 bases each). Trimming took 6 bases from V and 2 from J, leaving 8 bases between them. This CDR3 contains 12 residues. From germline, CDR1 is SNHLY and CDR2 FYNNEI. CDR3 protein: CASRLGAYEQYF. The CDR3 DNA follows: TGTGCCAGCAGGCTGGGGGCCTACGAGCAGTACTTC.

V and J are TRBV28 and TRBJ2-7; TRBD2 is a possible D gene (6 bases). The CDR3 loop spans 14 amino acids. Trimming removed 7 bases from V and 1 base from J, with 14 bases in between. Germline-derived CDR1 and CDR2 are MDHEN and SYDVKM. The CDR3 region is CASTNGGRSYEQYF. CDR3 in DNA: TGTGCCAGCACCAACGGGGGTAGATCCTACGAGCAGTACTTC. Full variable domain (rest looked up from reference TRBV28 and TRBJ2-7): DVKVTQSSRYLVKRTGEKVFLECVQDMDHENMFWYRQDPGLGLRLIYFSYDVKMKEKGDIPEGYSVSREKKERFSLILESASTNQTSMYLCASTNGGRSYEQYFGPGTRLTVT.